These 18 T cell receptor beta chains were sequenced from one sample in a study of CD8+CD57+ T cells in acquired aplastic anemia. Both TCR beta VDJ combination and CDR3 sequence profiling were carried out. Genomic DNA was the template for this profiling. MiXCR, applied by TCRdb to the reads, yields one record per CDR3 protein. The sample has around 180,000 distinct CDR3 sequences, roughly 64% seen once. Sequenced input: sorted CD4+, CD8+, or CD8+CD57+ T cells (not recorded which) from PBMCs. Receptors originate from a human donor with severe aplastic anemia or a healthy control (not recorded which).

This clonotype was observed at least ten times. The J gene is TRBJ2-2, the V gene TRBV11-2, with 9 bases identical to TRBD1. CDR3 size: 16 residues. V gave up 1 base and J gave up 7 bases; unmatched junction bases: 7. Germline values: CDR1 SGHAT, CDR2 FQNNGV. The CDR3 region has the DNA TGTGCCAGCAGCTTAGGGAGGACAGGGGTGGACGGGGAGCTGTTTTTT. This translates into CASSLGRTGVDGELFF.

At least ten counts were recorded for this clonotype. The rearrangement uses TRBV20-1 and TRBJ1-2, with 8 bases matching TRBD1. This CDR3 is 15 amino acids long. Trimming removed 3 bases from V and 0 bases from J; junction bases left unmatched: 6. The germline gives CDR1 DFQATT, CDR2 SNEGSKA (reference sequence). CDR3: CSARAQGDPNYGYTF. The CDR3 nucleotides are TGCAGTGCTAGGGCACAGGGGGACCCTAACTATGGCTACACCTTC.

The table lists this clonotype with a few counts. V is TRBV7-8 and J is TRBJ2-2; no clear D gene. Between the trimmed V and J ends, which lost 2 bases and 2 bases, there was a span of 12 bases. CDR1 and CDR2 (germline): SGHVS, FQNEAQ. The CDR3 has 16 amino acids. CDR3 sequence: CASSLIWVTNTGELFF. As DNA, the CDR3 is TGTGCCAGCAGCTTAATTTGGGTTACCAACACCGGGGAGCTGTTTTTT. The full variable domain, rest sourced from reference TRBV7-8 and TRBJ2-2, is GAGVSQSPRYKVAKRGQDVALRCDPISGHVSLFWYQQALGQGPEFLTYFQNEAQLDKSGLPSDRFFAERPEGSVSTLKIQRTQQEDSAVYLCASSLIWVTNTGELFFGEGSRLTVL.

The chain uses TRBV7-6 and TRBJ2-2; D call uncertain. Trimming removed 2 bases at V and 0 bases at J, with 7 bases between. The CDR3 is made up of 15 amino acids. CDR1 and CDR2 (germline): SGHVS, FNYEAQ. The CDR3 region has the DNA TGTGCCAGCAGCTTAAGGCTAGCGAACACCGGGGAGCTGTTTTTT. This encodes CASSLRLANTGELFF. Based on the CDR3 plus reference TRBV7-6 and TRBJ2-2, the full variable domain is GAGVSQSPRYKVTKRGQDVALRCDPISGHVSLYWYRQALGQGPEFLTYFNYEAQQDKSGLPNDRFSAERPEGSISTLTIQRTEQRDSAMYRCASSLRLANTGELFFGEGSRLTVL.

In DNA form, the CDR3 reads TGCAGCGTTGTGGGTTCAGGGTTAAGATACGAGCAGTACTTC. Amino acid sequence: CSVVGSGLRYEQYF. The chain combines TRBV29-1 with TRBJ2-7, with TRBD1 as a possible D gene (5 bases). Germline V gene lookup returns CDR1 SQVTM and CDR2 ANQGSEA. V gave up 4 bases and J gave up 4 bases, with 17 bases separating them. The CDR3 length is 14 residues.

Written as DNA, the CDR3 is TGTGCCACCCAATACAATCTCGGGCAGTACTTC. It yields the protein CATQYNLGQYF. The V and J genes are TRBV19 and TRBJ2-7; D ambiguous. V lost 10 bases to trimming and J lost 9 bases, with 16 bases between them. There are 11 residues in the CDR3. Germline V gene lookup returns CDR1 LNHDA and CDR2 SQIVND (reference sequence).

This clonotype was detected a few times. The chain employs TRBV29-1 and TRBJ1-1; the D is unclear. Germline V gene lookup returns CDR1 SQVTM and CDR2 ANQGSEA. The CDR3 consists of 11 residues. Trimming cost V 7 bases and J 2 bases, with 8 bases left between them. This chain's CDR3 is CSGEVNTEAFF. The CDR3 nucleotides read TGCAGCGGGGAAGTTAACACTGAAGCTTTCTTT.

This chain joins TRBV10-3 and TRBJ2-2, with 11 bases lining up with TRBD1. The V gene's germline CDR1 is ENHRY and CDR2 SYGVKD. Trimming removed 6 bases from V and 6 bases from J; junction bases left unmatched: 9. The CDR3 length is 16 residues. The CDR3 DNA follows: TGTGCCATCAGGGGGACAGGGGGAGTAGGGCCCGGGGAGCTGTTTTTT. Translating gives CAIRGTGGVGPGELFF.

A remark on this clonotype: Germline is not matched at one junction end, which may reflect a read error. This chain links TRBV2 with TRBJ2-7; D perhaps matches TRBD1 (5 bases). Germline-derived CDR1 and CDR2 are SNHLY and FYNNEI. This CDR3 has 13 residues. CDR3 region: CASSPTGPYEQYF. The CDR3 DNA sequence: TGTGCCAGCAGTCCTACAGGACCCTACGAGCAGTACTTT.

This rearrangement joins TRBV2 to TRBJ2-7, with a weak D call TRBD1 (5 bases). CDR1 and CDR2 (germline): SNHLY, FYNNEI. With 6 bases removed from V and 2 bases from J, the gap between germline ends came to 11 bases. The length of the CDR3 is 13 residues. In DNA, the CDR3 is TGTGCCAGCAGGGCAGGGTTAACCTACGAGCAGTACTTC. It codes for CASRAGLTYEQYF. Full variable domain (remainder filled in from reference TRBV2 and TRBJ2-7): EPEVTQTPSHQVTQMGQEVILRCVPISNHLYFYWYRQILGQKVEFLVSFYNNEISEKSEIFDDQFSVERPDGSNFTLKIRSTKLEDSAMYFCASRAGLTYEQYFGPGTRLTVT.

The CDR3 DNA reads TGTGCCAGCAGCGCCGGGGCCAGCCCCTACGAGCAGTACTTC. Protein sequence: CASSAGASPYEQYF. The chain links TRBV7-2 to TRBJ2-7; either TRBD1 or TRBD2 may supply D (5 bases each). Per the germline V gene, CDR1 is SGHTA and CDR2 is FQGNSA. The V end lost 5 bases, the J end lost 2 bases, and 13 bases lay between the germline ends. The CDR3 contains 14 residues.

The rearrangement joins TRBV5-1 to TRBJ2-3; D not certain. V lost 0 bases, J lost 2 bases, and 7 bases lay in between. Germline CDR1 is SGHRS and CDR2 is YFSETQ. The CDR3 consists of 14 residues. CDR3 DNA sequence: TGCGCCAGCAGCTTGGGAGATCTCACAGATACGCAGTATTTT. As protein: CASSLGDLTDTQYF.

The V call is TRBV28, the J call TRBJ1-5; 8 bases fit TRBD1. In germline, CDR1 is MDHEN, CDR2 SYDVKM. Trimming cost V 5 bases and J 2 bases; bases outside gene matches: 2. The CDR3 is 14 amino acids. The CDR3 is CASSQQGGNQPQHF. CDR3 nucleotides: TGTGCCAGCAGTCAACAGGGGGGCAATCAGCCCCAGCATTTT.

Details on this clonotype: This may be a read error, as it is one base from a much larger clone. The chain couples TRBV6-1 to TRBJ2-7, with unresolved D. Looked up from germline, CDR1 is MNHNS and CDR2 is SASEGT. The CDR3 has 13 residues. The CDR3 DNA reads TGTGTCAGCAGTTTATCGTCCAGGTACGAGCAGTACTTC. Protein sequence: CVSSLSSRYEQYF.

This clonotype was picked up a small number of times. The CDR3 DNA follows: TGTGCCAGCAGCGTAGACGGACAGAGTTCAGATACGCAGTATTTT. Its translation: CASSVDGQSSDTQYF. The rearrangement joins TRBV9 to TRBJ2-3, with D tentatively TRBD1 (6 bases). CDR1 and CDR2 from the germline V gene are SGDLS and YYNGEE. The CDR3 covers 15 residues. Trimming stripped 0 bases from V and 4 bases from J, with 12 bases between.

The genes are TRBV24-1 and TRBJ1-2, with D possibly being TRBD1 (5 bases). CDR1 and CDR2 (germline): KGHDR, SFDVKD. The CDR3 covers 16 residues. The V end lost 2 bases, the J end lost 0 bases, and 12 bases lay between the germline ends. This CDR3 reads CATSDSRRQPNYGYTF. Written as DNA, the CDR3 is TGTGCCACCAGTGATTCCCGGAGACAGCCTAACTATGGCTACACCTTC.

On this clonotype: No conserved phenylalanine or tryptophan ends this CDR3, so it is likely a read error. Because the CDR3's place on the DNA is in doubt, the DNA is left out and the CDR3 is given as listed by TCRdb. The V gene is TRBV20-1, the J gene TRBJ1-2. The length of the CDR3 is 11 amino acids, counting both ends. Germline V gene sequence: CDR1 DFQATT, CDR2 SNEGSKA (reference sequence). CDR3 in amino acids: CSARDRAGGIY.

The V gene is TRBV7-2, the J gene TRBJ2-7; 7 nucleotides match TRBD1. V lost 3 bases to trimming and J lost 4 bases; unmatched junction nucleotides: 15. This CDR3 comprises 17 residues. Germline values: CDR1 SGHTA, CDR2 FQGNSA. The CDR3 DNA reads TGTGCCAGCAGCTTGTCCGACACCCCGGGACAGCCTTACGAGCAGTACTTC. Protein sequence: CASSLSDTPGQPYEQYF.